One and the same sample provided the 8 T cell receptor beta chains below, sequenced in a study of cytomegalovirus exposure and HLA in healthy donors. PCR primers comprised 60 Vbeta and 13 Jbeta primers. Using immunoSEQ multiplex PCR, the repertoire was profiled, and TCRdb retains in-frame clones only, with some absent. The sample carries roughly 190,000 clones, roughly four fifths recorded once. The source material was PBMCs. The receptors come from a young woman in good health and CMV-seronegative.

The chain combines TRBV10-3 with TRBJ2-5, with D perhaps TRBD2 (6 bases). The ends were cut back, 2 bases at V and 11 bases at J, with 12 bases in the middle. Germline V gene lookup returns CDR1 ENHRY and CDR2 SYGVKD. The CDR3 length is 12 residues. DNA of the CDR3: TGTGCCATCAGTGAGACGGGTCGGGAGCAGTACTTC. The encoded protein is CAISETGREQYF.

The chain links TRBV2 to TRBJ2-1, with TRBD1 identical over 11 bases. V was pared by 6 bases and J by 9 bases, with 13 bases of the junction left unmatched. The CDR3 is 16 residues long. Germline V gives CDR1 SNHLY, CDR2 FYNNEI. For the CDR3, the DNA is TGTGCCAGCAGACCAACCGGGACAGGGGGGTCCGGTGAGCAGTTCTTC. Translating gives CASRPTGTGGSGEQFF. Combining the CDR3 with reference TRBV2 and TRBJ2-1 gives the whole variable domain EPEVTQTPSHQVTQMGQEVILRCVPISNHLYFYWYRQILGQKVEFLVSFYNNEISEKSEIFDDQFSVERPDGSNFTLKIRSTKLEDSAMYFCASRPTGTGGSGEQFFGPGTRLTVL.

This clone was seen a few times. The chain carries TRBV28 and TRBJ2-7; D not certain. This CDR3 spans 12 amino acids. V lost 5 bases and J 0 bases, leaving 5 bases between the germline ends. Germline V gene data show CDR1 as MDHEN and CDR2 as SYDVKM. For the CDR3, the DNA is TGTGCCAGCAGTCCCAGCTCCTACGAGCAGTACTTC. Amino acid sequence: CASSPSSYEQYF.

The chain employs TRBV7-9 and TRBJ2-7, with TRBD1 matching over 7 bases. This CDR3 region has 13 residues. The junction had 4 bases not matched to a gene; V was cut back by 5 bases and J by 3 bases. CDR1 is SEHNR and CDR2 is FQNEAQ in the germline V gene (reference sequence). CDR3: CASSADRVYEQYF. The CDR3 DNA reads as TGTGCCAGCAGCGCCGACAGGGTCTACGAGCAGTACTTC. Full variable domain (missing parts from reference TRBV7-9 and TRBJ2-7): DTGVSQNPRHKITKRGQNVTFRCDPISEHNRLYWYRQTLGQGPEFLTYFQNEAQLEKSRLLSDRFSAERPKGSFSTLEIQRTEQGDSAMYLCASSADRVYEQYFGPGTRLTVT.

This clone came up once. This CDR3 reads CASSFSDFTDTQYF. CDR3 DNA sequence: TGTGCCAGCAGCTTCTCAGACTTCACAGATACGCAGTATTTT. The V call is TRBV7-9, the J call TRBJ2-3; D is unclear. Trimming left V 3 bases short and J 2 bases short, with 9 bases between. CDR3 size: 14 residues. CDR1 is SEHNR, CDR2 FQNEAQ, per germline (reference sequence).

This rearrangement joins TRBV19 to TRBJ2-2, with 7 bases matching TRBD1. This CDR3 has 15 residues. The germline V gene has CDR1 LNHDA and CDR2 SQIVND (reference sequence). V dropped 3 bases and J dropped 1; count of bases not matched to a gene: 2. In DNA form, the CDR3 reads TGTGCCAGTAGTATTAGGGGGCTGAACACCGGGGAGCTGTTTTTT. Translated, it gives CASSIRGLNTGELFF.

The rearrangement uses TRBV10-3 and TRBJ2-1; TRBD1 agrees at 7 bases. This CDR3 contains 13 residues. Germline V gene data show CDR1 as ENHRY and CDR2 as SYGVKD. The V gene end was trimmed by 6 bases and the J gene end by 3 bases; junction bases not matched to a gene: 2. The CDR3: CAIRGTDYNEQFF. DNA of the CDR3: TGTGCCATCAGGGGGACAGACTACAATGAGCAGTTCTTC.

The table lists this clone with a few counts. The CDR3 sequence: CASSPLTGTSDEQFF. CDR3 coding DNA: TGCGCCAGCAGCCCGCTAACCGGGACTAGCGATGAGCAGTTCTTC. The rearrangement uses TRBV5-1 and TRBJ2-1; the match to TRBD2 covers 10 bases. The CDR3 contains 15 residues. V was clipped by 4 bases and J by 8 bases; unmatched bases: 9. Germline CDR1 is SGHRS and CDR2 is YFSETQ.